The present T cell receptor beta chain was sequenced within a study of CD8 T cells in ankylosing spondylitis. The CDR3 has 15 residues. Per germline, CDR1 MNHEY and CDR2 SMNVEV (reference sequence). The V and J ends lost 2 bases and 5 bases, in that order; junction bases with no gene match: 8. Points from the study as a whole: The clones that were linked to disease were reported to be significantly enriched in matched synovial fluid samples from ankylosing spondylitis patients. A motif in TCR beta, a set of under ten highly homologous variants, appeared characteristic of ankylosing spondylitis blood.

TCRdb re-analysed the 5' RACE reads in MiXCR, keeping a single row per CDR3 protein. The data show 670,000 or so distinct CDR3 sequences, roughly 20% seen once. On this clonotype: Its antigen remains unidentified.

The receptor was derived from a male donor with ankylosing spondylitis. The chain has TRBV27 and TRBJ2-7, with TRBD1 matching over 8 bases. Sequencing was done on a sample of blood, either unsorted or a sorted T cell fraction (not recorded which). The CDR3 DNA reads TGTGCCAGCAGTTTAGAGCCCAGGGGGCACCACGAGCAGTACTTC. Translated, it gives CASSLEPRGHHEQYF.